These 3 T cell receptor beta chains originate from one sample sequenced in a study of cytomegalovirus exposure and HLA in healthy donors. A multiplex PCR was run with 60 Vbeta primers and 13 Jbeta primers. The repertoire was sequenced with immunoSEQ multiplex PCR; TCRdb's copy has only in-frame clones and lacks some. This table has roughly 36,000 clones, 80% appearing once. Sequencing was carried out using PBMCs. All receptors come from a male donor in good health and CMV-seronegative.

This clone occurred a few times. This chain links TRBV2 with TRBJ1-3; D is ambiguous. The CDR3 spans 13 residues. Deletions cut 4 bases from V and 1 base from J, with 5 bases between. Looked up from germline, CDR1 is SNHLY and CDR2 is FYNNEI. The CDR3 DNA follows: TGTGCCAGCAGTGCCGGGTCTGGAAACACCATATATTTT. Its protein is CASSAGSGNTIYF. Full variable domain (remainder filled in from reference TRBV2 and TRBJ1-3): EPEVTQTPSHQVTQMGQEVILRCVPISNHLYFYWYRQILGQKVEFLVSFYNNEISEKSEIFDDQFSVERPDGSNFTLKIRSTKLEDSAMYFCASSAGSGNTIYFGEGSWLTVV.

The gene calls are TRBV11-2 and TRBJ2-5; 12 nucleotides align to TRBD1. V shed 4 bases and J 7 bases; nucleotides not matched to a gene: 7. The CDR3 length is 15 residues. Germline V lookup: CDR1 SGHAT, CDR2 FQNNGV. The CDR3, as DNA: TGTGCCAGCAGCTCAACGGGACAGGGGGCGGGGACCCAGTACTTC. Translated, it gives CASSSTGQGAGTQYF.

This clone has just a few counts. CDR3 region: CASSRDTLNTGELFF. In DNA form, the CDR3 reads TGTGCCAGCAGTCGAGACACCTTGAACACCGGGGAGCTGTTTTTT. The chain combines TRBV27 with TRBJ2-2; D is undetermined. CDR3 size: 15 residues. The germline V and J ends were trimmed by 5 bases and 1 base, with 11 bases remaining between them. CDR1 is MNHEY, CDR2 SMNVEV, per germline (reference sequence).